These T cell receptor beta chains were read from a single sample in a study of cytomegalovirus exposure and HLA in healthy donors. Produced via immunoSEQ multiplex PCR; TCRdb's table is partial and in-frame only. The top ten hold over 1% of the sample, which has some 150,000 clones, about 77% seen once. The source material was PBMCs. The receptor source for this set is a woman aged 45-59 years in good health and CMV-seronegative. Each CDR3 is given with its conserved first and last residue. The D gene is left open where the match is weak. For some rows the clone size is stated as once, few or many, or as a class when expanded; others skip it.

CDR3: CASSEGTDTGELFF
DNA: TGTGCCAGCAGTGAGGGGACAGACACCGGGGAGCTGTTTTTT
J: TRBJ2-2
D: TRBD1
size: .
V: TRBV6-1

CDR3: CASSPAGGPYEQYF
DNA: TGTGCCAGCTCACCTGCGGGAGGACCCTACGAGCAGTACTTC
J: TRBJ2-7
D: TRBD2
size: .
V: TRBV18

CDR3: CASSLSLAGGTEAFF
DNA: TGTGCCAGCAGCTTATCTTTGGCAGGGGGTACCGAAGCTTTCTTT
J: TRBJ1-1
D: TRBD1
size: .
V: TRBV7-3

CDR3: CAISEKGGEGTEAFF
DNA: TGTGCCATCAGCGAAAAAGGGGGAGAGGGTACTGAAGCTTTCTTT
J: TRBJ1-1
D: .
size: .
V: TRBV10-3

CDR3: CASSPRGRTGELFF
DNA: TGTGCCAGCAGCCCGAGAGGTAGAACCGGGGAGCTGTTTTTT
J: TRBJ2-2
D: .
size: .
V: TRBV9

CDR3: CASSGGPGRIYEQYF
DNA: TGTGCCAGCAGTGGGGGCCCGGGCCGGATCTACGAGCAGTACTTC
J: TRBJ2-7
D: .
size: .
V: TRBV28

CDR3: CASSPNAGRNSPLHF
DNA: TGTGCCAGCAGCCCTAATGCAGGGAGGAATTCACCCCTCCACTTT
J: TRBJ1-6
D: .
size: .
V: TRBV7-2

CDR3: CASSLGAGSYEQYF
DNA: TGTGCCAGCAGCTTAGGGGCGGGCTCCTACGAGCAGTACTTC
J: TRBJ2-7
D: .
size: once
V: TRBV7-2

CDR3: CASSDSSRTGTAFF
DNA: TGTGCCAGCAGTGACTCTTCCCGGACAGGGACTGCTTTCTTT
J: TRBJ1-1
D: TRBD1
size: .
V: TRBV25-1

CDR3: CASSLGTPLWYGYTF
DNA: TGTGCCAGCAGCTTAGGAACACCCTTATGGTATGGCTACACCTTC
J: TRBJ1-2
D: .
size: .
V: TRBV11-2

CDR3: CASSEVGEQYF
DNA: TGTGCCAGCAGCGAGGTGGGCGAGCAGTACTTC
J: TRBJ2-7
D: .
size: .
V: TRBV28

CDR3: CASSLSRTGELFF
DNA: TGTGCCAGCAGTTTATCGAGGACCGGGGAGCTGTTTTTT
J: TRBJ2-2
D: .
size: once
V: TRBV27

CDR3: CASSNSGQGNSPLHF
DNA: TGTGCCAGTAGTAACTCGGGACAGGGGAATTCACCCCTCCACTTT
J: TRBJ1-6
D: TRBD1
size: .
V: TRBV19

CDR3: CASSRLGQAGRDEKLFF
DNA: TGCGCCAGCAGCCGACTAGGACAGGCCGGGAGGGATGAAAAACTGTTTTTT
J: TRBJ1-4
D: TRBD1
size: .
V: TRBV4-3

CDR3: CASSQVELATGELFF
DNA: TGTGCCAGCAGCCAAGTGGAGTTGGCGACCGGGGAGCTGTTTTTT
J: TRBJ2-2
D: .
size: .
V: TRBV4-2

CDR3: CASSPRGQGATGANVLTF
DNA: TGTGCCAGCAGTCCCCGCGGACAGGGGGCTACTGGGGCCAACGTCCTGACTTTC
J: TRBJ2-6
D: TRBD1
size: .
V: TRBV7-9

CDR3: CASSILPVTGEQFF
DNA: TGTGCCAGTAGTATCCTACCCGTTACGGGTGAGCAGTTCTTC
J: TRBJ2-1
D: .
size: .
V: TRBV19

CDR3: CASTLTGPGNTIYF
DNA: TGTGCCAGCACCCTGACAGGACCTGGAAACACCATATATTTT
J: TRBJ1-3
D: .
size: .
V: TRBV6-1

CDR3: CSSSRDSTEAFF
DNA: TGTTCCAGCAGCAGGGACAGCACTGAAGCTTTCTTT
J: TRBJ1-1
D: TRBD1
size: .
V: TRBV7-9

CDR3: CASSRAGRVYNEQFF
DNA: TGTGCCAGTAGTAGGGCAGGGCGAGTCTACAATGAGCAGTTCTTC
J: TRBJ2-1
D: .
size: few
V: TRBV19

CDR3: CASSLGVGFGAEKLFF
DNA: TGTGCCAGCAGCTTAGGAGTGGGCTTTGGGGCCGAAAAACTGTTTTTT
J: TRBJ1-4
D: .
size: .
V: TRBV7-2

CDR3: CASSLLDKGYGYTF
DNA: TGTGCCAGCAGTTTACTTGACAAAGGCTATGGCTACACCTTC
J: TRBJ1-2
D: .
size: .
V: TRBV28

CDR3: CASSQVTGGNSPLHF
DNA: TGTGCCAGCAGCCAAGTTACAGGGGGGAATTCACCCCTCCACTTT
J: TRBJ1-6
D: TRBD1
size: .
V: TRBV14

CDR3: CATSRSFGTGDSPLHF
DNA: TGTGCCACCAGCAGAAGTTTCGGGACAGGGGATTCACCCCTCCACTTT
J: TRBJ1-6
D: TRBD1
size: .
V: TRBV15

CDR3: CASSQVSHTISGNTIYF
DNA: TGCGCCAGCAGCCAAGTCTCGCACACCATCTCTGGAAACACCATATATTTT
J: TRBJ1-3
D: .
size: .
V: TRBV4-1

CDR3: CASSLVQGSYNEQFF
DNA: TGCGCCAGCAGCTTGGTACAGGGTTCCTACAATGAGCAGTTCTTC
J: TRBJ2-1
D: .
size: .
V: TRBV5-1

CDR3: CACSLGAFQNTEAFF
DNA: TGTGCCTGCAGCCTAGGGGCTTTCCAGAACACTGAAGCTTTCTTT
J: TRBJ1-1
D: .
size: .
V: TRBV14

CDR3: CASSLMHRGRTEAFF
DNA: TGTGCCAGCAGCTTAATGCACAGGGGGCGGACTGAAGCTTTCTTT
J: TRBJ1-1
D: TRBD1
size: .
V: TRBV5-4

CDR3: CASTGSGANVLTF
DNA: TGTGCCAGCACAGGTTCCGGGGCCAACGTCCTGACTTTC
J: TRBJ2-6
D: .
size: few
V: TRBV2

CDR3: CANDQDRGSYEQYF
DNA: TGTGCCAATGACCAGGACAGGGGCTCCTACGAGCAGTACTTC
J: TRBJ2-7
D: TRBD1
size: .
V: TRBV27

CDR3: CASSVDRGAGEKLFF
DNA: TGTGCCAGCAGCGTAGATCGGGGGGCCGGTGAAAAACTGTTTTTT
J: TRBJ1-4
D: .
size: .
V: TRBV9

CDR3: CARSRGGTVDYEQYF
DNA: TGTGCCAGAAGCCGGGGTGGCACAGTGGACTACGAGCAGTACTTC
J: TRBJ2-7
D: .
size: .
V: TRBV5-3

CDR3: CASSVSVGYEKLFF
DNA: TGTGCCAGCAGCGTAAGTGTTGGCTATGAAAAACTGTTTTTT
J: TRBJ1-4
D: .
size: .
V: TRBV9

CDR3: CASSWRTGNTGELFF
DNA: TGTGCCAGCAGCTGGAGGACTGGGAACACCGGGGAGCTGTTTTTT
J: TRBJ2-2
D: .
size: .
V: TRBV14

CDR3: CASSQDMRGVGQEQFF
DNA: TGCGCCAGCAGCCAAGATATGCGGGGCGTGGGTCAAGAGCAGTTCTTC
J: TRBJ2-1
D: .
size: .
V: TRBV4-3

CDR3: CASRGRGYEQYF
DNA: TGTGCCAGCAGGGGAAGGGGGTACGAGCAGTACTTC
J: TRBJ2-7
D: .
size: .
V: TRBV9

CDR3: CASSLGTGGFTNQPQHF
DNA: TGTGCCAGCAGCTTAGGGACAGGGGGTTTTACCAATCAGCCCCAGCATTTT
J: TRBJ1-5
D: TRBD1
size: .
V: TRBV7-6

CDR3: CASSHQQGLYEQYF
DNA: TGCGCCAGCAGCCACCAACAGGGCCTCTACGAGCAGTACTTC
J: TRBJ2-7
D: .
size: .
V: TRBV4-1

CDR3: CATGLESSYNEQFF
DNA: TGTGCCACCGGCCTAGAGTCCTCCTACAATGAGCAGTTCTTC
J: TRBJ2-1
D: .
size: .
V: TRBV15

CDR3: CASSVQGLSEKLFF
DNA: TGTGCCAGCAGCGTACAGGGTCTTAGTGAAAAACTGTTTTTT
J: TRBJ1-4
D: .
size: once
V: TRBV9

CDR3: CASSLGAGAPREQYF
DNA: TGTGCCAGCAGCTTGGGTGCAGGGGCCCCGAGGGAGCAGTACTTC
J: TRBJ2-7
D: .
size: .
V: TRBV5-6

CDR3: CASKTRATGELFF
DNA: TGTGCCAGCAAAACGCGGGCCACCGGGGAGCTGTTTTTT
J: TRBJ2-2
D: .
size: .
V: TRBV19

CDR3: CASSLVLLRADSTDTQYF
DNA: TGTGCCAGCAGCTTAGTCCTCCTCCGTGCGGATAGCACAGATACGCAGTATTTT
J: TRBJ2-3
D: .
size: .
V: TRBV11-2

CDR3: CASSQVQASFTDTQYF
DNA: TGCGCCAGCAGTCAAGTACAGGCTTCCTTCACAGATACGCAGTATTTT
J: TRBJ2-3
D: .
size: .
V: TRBV23-1

CDR3: CASSQAQTSGTGYGNTIYF
DNA: TGCGCCAGCAGCCAAGCCCAGACCTCCGGGACAGGGTATGGAAACACCATATATTTT
J: TRBJ1-3
D: TRBD1
size: few
V: TRBV4-3

CDR3: CASSQVAGGTSGQPFNNEQFF
DNA: TGCGCCAGCAGCCAAGTCGCGGGAGGGACTAGCGGGCAGCCCTTCAACAATGAGCAGTTCTTC
J: TRBJ2-1
D: TRBD2
size: .
V: TRBV4-1

CDR3: CASSLVQGAYEQYF
DNA: TGTGCCAGCAGCTTAGTTCAGGGCGCCTACGAGCAGTACTTC
J: TRBJ2-7
D: .
size: .
V: TRBV7-9

CDR3: CASSIRTGGSDTQYF
DNA: TGTGCCAGTAGTATAAGGACGGGAGGTTCAGATACGCAGTATTTT
J: TRBJ2-3
D: TRBD2
size: .
V: TRBV19

CDR3: CASSSATGGATEAFF
DNA: TGCGCCAGCAGCTCCGCGACAGGGGGTGCCACTGAAGCTTTCTTT
J: TRBJ1-1
D: TRBD1
size: few
V: TRBV5-1

CDR3: CASSLRGQGSNEQFF
DNA: TGTGCCAGCAGCTTAAGGGGTCAGGGATCCAATGAGCAGTTCTTC
J: TRBJ2-1
D: .
size: .
V: TRBV7-2

CDR3: CASSRGQGLYSPLHF
DNA: TGTGCCAGCAGTAGAGGACAGGGGCTATATTCACCCCTCCACTTT
J: TRBJ1-6
D: TRBD1
size: .
V: TRBV28

CDR3: CASTLDSLSREQFF
DNA: TGTGCCAGCACCCTCGACAGCCTCAGTCGGGAGCAGTTCTTC
J: TRBJ2-1
D: .
size: .
V: TRBV18

CDR3: CAIRPGLGDATNEKLFF
DNA: TGTGCCATCAGGCCGGGACTTGGGGACGCAACTAATGAAAAACTGTTTTTT
J: TRBJ1-4
D: .
size: few
V: TRBV10-3

CDR3: CAWRAPSGLAKNIQYF
DNA: TGTGCCTGGAGGGCCCCGTCCGGACTAGCCAAAAACATTCAGTACTTC
J: TRBJ2-4
D: .
size: few
V: TRBV30

CDR3: CASSFYAPGLAGLAYEQYF
DNA: TGTGCCAGCAGCTTCTACGCCCCAGGACTAGCGGGACTAGCCTACGAGCAGTACTTC
J: TRBJ2-7
D: TRBD2
size: .
V: TRBV5-6

CDR3: CASSPLPPSPLHF
DNA: TGTGCCAGCAGCCCACTCCCCCCCTCACCCCTCCACTTT
J: TRBJ1-6
D: .
size: .
V: TRBV7-2